These T cell receptor beta chains were read from a single sample in a study of shared clonotypes between healthy human individuals. Sequencing was performed with immunoSEQ multiplex PCR; in TCRdb, only in-frame clones are kept and a portion is missing. In the table there are 1,100,000 or so clones, about four fifths of which are singletons. The sequencing input was memory CD4+ T cells from PBMCs. The receptors shown here come from a man between 18 and 29 years old in good health. Some clones in this sample may be carry-over from other donors' samples. Each CDR3 is given with its conserved first and last residue. D genes are given only for firm matches.

NA,TRBJ2-7,TRBV28,TGTGCCAGCAGGGGCAGGAGCTCCTACGAGCAGTACTTC,CASRGRSSYEQYF
NA,TRBJ2-7,TRBV7-2,TGTGCCAGCAGCTCTACGACCCCCGGGAGCGACGAGCAGTACTTC,CASSSTTPGSDEQYF
TRBD1,TRBJ2-1,TRBV5-1,TGCGCCAGCAGCTCACGACAGGGGGCCGTCAATGAGCAGTTCTTC,CASSSRQGAVNEQFF
NA,TRBJ1-5,TRBV5-6,TGTGCCAGCAGCTACGGGGCTTCTGCCCAGCATTTT,CASSYGASAQHF
NA,TRBJ1-1,TRBV6-5,TGTGCCAGCAGTTATTCGGGCTTCACTGAAGCTTTCTTT,CASSYSGFTEAFF
TRBD2,TRBJ2-7,TRBV6-5,TGTGCCAGCAGTTTGACTAGCGGGAGCTCTTACGAGCAGTACTTC,CASSLTSGSSYEQYF
NA,TRBJ2-5,TRBV11-2,TGTGCCAGCAGCCTTTCCTTGGCGCCGGAGACCCAGTACTTC,CASSLSLAPETQYF
NA,TRBJ2-7,TRBV10-3,TGTGCCAGCACCCCGCAGGGGCAGATCGACTACGAGCAGTACTTC,CASTPQGQIDYEQYF
TRBD1,TRBJ2-7,TRBV6-5,TGTGCCAGCAGTTACTCGGGGTGGCAGGGGGCCTACGAGCAGTACTTC,CASSYSGWQGAYEQYF
TRBD2,TRBJ2-7,TRBV5-4,TGTGCCAGCAGCTTCACCCAGCGGGAGGAGCAGTACTTC,CASSFTQREEQYF